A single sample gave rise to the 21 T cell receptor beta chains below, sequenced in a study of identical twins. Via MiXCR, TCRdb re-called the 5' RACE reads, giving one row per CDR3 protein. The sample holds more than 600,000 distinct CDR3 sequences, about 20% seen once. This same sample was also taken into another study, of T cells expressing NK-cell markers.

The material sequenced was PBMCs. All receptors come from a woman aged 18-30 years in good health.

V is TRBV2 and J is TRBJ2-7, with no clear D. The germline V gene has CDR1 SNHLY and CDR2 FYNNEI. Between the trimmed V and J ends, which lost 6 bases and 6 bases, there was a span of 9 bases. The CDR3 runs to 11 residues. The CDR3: CASRSWGEQYF. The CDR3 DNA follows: TGTGCCAGCAGGAGTTGGGGCGAGCAGTACTTC.

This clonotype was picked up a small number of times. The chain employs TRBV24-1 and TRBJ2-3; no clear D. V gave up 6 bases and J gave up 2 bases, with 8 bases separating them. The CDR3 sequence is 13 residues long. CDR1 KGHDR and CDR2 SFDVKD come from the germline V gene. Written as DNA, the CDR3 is TGTGCCACCAGTCACGCAGACACAGATACGCAGTATTTT. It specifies CATSHADTDTQYF.

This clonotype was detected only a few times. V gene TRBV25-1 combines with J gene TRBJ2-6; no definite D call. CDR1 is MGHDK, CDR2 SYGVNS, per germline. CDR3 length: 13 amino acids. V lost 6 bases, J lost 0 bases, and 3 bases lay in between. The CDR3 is CASSTSGANVLTF. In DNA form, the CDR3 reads TGTGCCAGCAGCACCTCTGGGGCCAACGTCCTGACTTTC.

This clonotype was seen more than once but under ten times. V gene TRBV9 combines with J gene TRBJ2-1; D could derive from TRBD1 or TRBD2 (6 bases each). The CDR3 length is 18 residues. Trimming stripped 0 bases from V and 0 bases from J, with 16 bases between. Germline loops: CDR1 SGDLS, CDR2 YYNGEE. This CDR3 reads CASSVDGGLPSSYNEQFF. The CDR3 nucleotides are TGTGCCAGCAGCGTAGACGGGGGCCTGCCGAGCTCCTACAATGAGCAGTTCTTC. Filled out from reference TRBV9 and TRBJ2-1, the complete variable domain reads DSGVTQTPKHLITATGQRVTLRCSPRSGDLSVYWYQQSLDQGLQFLIQYYNGEERAKGNILERFSAQQFPDLHSELNLSSLELGDSALYFCASSVDGGLPSSYNEQFFGPGTRLTVL.

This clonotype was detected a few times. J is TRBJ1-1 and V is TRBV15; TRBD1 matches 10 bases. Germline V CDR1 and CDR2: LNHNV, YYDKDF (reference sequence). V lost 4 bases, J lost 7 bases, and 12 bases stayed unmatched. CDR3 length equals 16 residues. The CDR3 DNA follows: TGTGCCACCAGCAAACGTACCGGGACAGGGGTAGGTGAAGCTTTCTTT. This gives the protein CATSKRTGTGVGEAFF.

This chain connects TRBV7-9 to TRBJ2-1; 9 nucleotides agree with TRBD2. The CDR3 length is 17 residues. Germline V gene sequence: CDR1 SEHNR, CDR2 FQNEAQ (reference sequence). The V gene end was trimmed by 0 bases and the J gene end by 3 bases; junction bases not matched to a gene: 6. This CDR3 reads CASSLARAGGHYNEQFF. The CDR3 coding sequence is TGTGCCAGCAGCTTAGCGCGAGCGGGAGGCCACTACAATGAGCAGTTCTTC.

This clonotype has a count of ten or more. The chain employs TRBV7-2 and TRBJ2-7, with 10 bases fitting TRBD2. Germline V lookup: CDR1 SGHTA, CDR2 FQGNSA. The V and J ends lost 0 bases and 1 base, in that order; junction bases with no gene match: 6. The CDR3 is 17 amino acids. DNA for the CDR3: TGTGCCAGCAGCTTAGCGTTAGCGGGAGGCTTGTCCTACGAGCAGTACTTC. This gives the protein CASSLALAGGLSYEQYF.

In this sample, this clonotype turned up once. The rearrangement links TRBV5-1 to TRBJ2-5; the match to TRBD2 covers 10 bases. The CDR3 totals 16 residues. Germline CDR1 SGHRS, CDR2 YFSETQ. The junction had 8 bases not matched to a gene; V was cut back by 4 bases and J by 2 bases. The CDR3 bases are TGCGCCAGCAGCCGGCGACTAGCGGGCAAACAAGAGACCCAGTACTTC. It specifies CASSRRLAGKQETQYF.

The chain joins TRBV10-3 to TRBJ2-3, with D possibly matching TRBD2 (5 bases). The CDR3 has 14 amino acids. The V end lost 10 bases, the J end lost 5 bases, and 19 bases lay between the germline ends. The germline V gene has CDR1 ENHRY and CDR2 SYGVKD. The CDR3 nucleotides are TGTGCCACCCTGAGTGAGGGTAAGGGAGATACGCAGTATTTT. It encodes CATLSEGKGDTQYF.

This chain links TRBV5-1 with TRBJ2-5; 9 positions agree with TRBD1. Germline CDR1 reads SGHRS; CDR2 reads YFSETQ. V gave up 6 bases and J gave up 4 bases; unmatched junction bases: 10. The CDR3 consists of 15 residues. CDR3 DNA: TGCGCCAGCACTCCGAGGACAGGGGTTGGAGAGACCCAGTACTTC. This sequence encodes CASTPRTGVGETQYF.

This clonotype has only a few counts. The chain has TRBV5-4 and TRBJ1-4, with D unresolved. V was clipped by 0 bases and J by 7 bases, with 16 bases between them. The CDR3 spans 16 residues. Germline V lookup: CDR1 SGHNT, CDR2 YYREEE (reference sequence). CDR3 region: CASSLGPPRLIEKLFF. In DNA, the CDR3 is TGTGCCAGCAGCTTGGGCCCTCCACGACTCATTGAAAAACTGTTTTTT.

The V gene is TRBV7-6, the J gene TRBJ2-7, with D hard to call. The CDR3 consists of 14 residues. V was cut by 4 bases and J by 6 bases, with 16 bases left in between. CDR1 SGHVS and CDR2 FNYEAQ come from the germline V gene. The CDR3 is CASSSFYTIGEQYF. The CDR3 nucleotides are TGTGCCAGCAGCTCCTTTTACACAATCGGCGAGCAGTACTTC.

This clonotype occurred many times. The CDR3 bases are TGTGCCAGCAGCTTGTCACAGAACACTGAAGCTTTCTTT. Protein: CASSLSQNTEAFF. The chain joins TRBV12-3 or TRBV12-4 to TRBJ1-1; D remains unclear. V lost 6 bases and J 1 base, leaving 9 bases between the germline ends. The CDR3 totals 13 residues.

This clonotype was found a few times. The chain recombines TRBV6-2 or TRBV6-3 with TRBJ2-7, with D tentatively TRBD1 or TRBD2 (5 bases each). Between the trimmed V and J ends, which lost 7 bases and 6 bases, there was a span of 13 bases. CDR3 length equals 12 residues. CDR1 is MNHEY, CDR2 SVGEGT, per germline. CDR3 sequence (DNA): TGTGCCAGCAACCGGGATGGGGGCGAGCAGTACTTC. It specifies CASNRDGGEQYF.

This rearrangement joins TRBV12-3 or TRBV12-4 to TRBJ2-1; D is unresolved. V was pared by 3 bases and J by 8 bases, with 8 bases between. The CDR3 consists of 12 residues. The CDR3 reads CASSFQLYEQFF. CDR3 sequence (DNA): TGTGCCAGCAGTTTCCAGCTTTATGAGCAGTTCTTC.

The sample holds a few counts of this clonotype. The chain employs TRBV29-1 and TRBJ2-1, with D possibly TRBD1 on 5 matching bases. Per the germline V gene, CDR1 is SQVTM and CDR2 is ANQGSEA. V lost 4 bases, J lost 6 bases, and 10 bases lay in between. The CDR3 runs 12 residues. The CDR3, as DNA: TGCAGCGTTGTCGGCAGGGTCAATGAGCAGTTCTTC. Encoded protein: CSVVGRVNEQFF.

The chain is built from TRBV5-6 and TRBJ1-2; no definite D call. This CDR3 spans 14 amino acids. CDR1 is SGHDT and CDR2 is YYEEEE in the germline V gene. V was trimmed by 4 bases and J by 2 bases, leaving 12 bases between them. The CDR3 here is CASSLGRPNYGYTF. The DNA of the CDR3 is TGTGCCAGCAGCCTAGGGCGCCCCAACTATGGCTACACCTTC. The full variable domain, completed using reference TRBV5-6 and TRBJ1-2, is DAGVTQSPTHLIKTRGQQVTLRCSPKSGHDTVSWYQQALGQGPQFIFQYYEEEERQRGNFPDRFSGHQFPNYSSELNVNALLLGDSALYLCASSLGRPNYGYTFGSGTRLTVV.

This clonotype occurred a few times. The chain's CDR3 is CASKDREYRTDTQYF. DNA of the CDR3: TGCGCCAGCAAGGACCGGGAGTATAGGACAGATACGCAGTATTTT. The chain links TRBV10-2 to TRBJ2-3, with D perhaps matching TRBD2 (6 bases). Trimming took off 7 bases at V and 3 bases at J, with 17 bases between the two ends. The CDR3 totals 15 residues. CDR1 is WSHSY, CDR2 SAAADI, per germline.

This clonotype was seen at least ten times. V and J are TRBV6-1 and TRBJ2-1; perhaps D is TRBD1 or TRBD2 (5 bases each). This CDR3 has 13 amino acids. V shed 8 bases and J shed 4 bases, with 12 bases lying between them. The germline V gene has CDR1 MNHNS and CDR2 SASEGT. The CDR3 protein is CASSPGAYNEQFF. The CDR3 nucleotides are TGTGCCAGCTCTCCCGGGGCGTACAATGAGCAGTTCTTC.

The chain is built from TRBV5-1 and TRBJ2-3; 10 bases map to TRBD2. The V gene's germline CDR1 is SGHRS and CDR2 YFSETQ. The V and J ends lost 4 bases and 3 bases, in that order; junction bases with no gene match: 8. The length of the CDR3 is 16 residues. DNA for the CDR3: TGCGCCAGCAGCGGCGTAGCGGGAGGTGAAACAGATACGCAGTATTTT. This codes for CASSGVAGGETDTQYF.

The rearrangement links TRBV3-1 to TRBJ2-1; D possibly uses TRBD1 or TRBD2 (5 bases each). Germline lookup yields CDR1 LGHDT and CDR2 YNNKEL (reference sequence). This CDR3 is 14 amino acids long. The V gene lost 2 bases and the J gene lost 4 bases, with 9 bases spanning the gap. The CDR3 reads CASSQRDRYNEQFF. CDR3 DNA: TGTGCCAGCAGCCAAAGGGACCGGTACAATGAGCAGTTCTTC.